This T cell receptor (beta chain) was identified in a study of cytomegalovirus exposure and HLA in healthy donors. About the study: Researchers previously reported finding 90 million to 130 million unique TCR beta sequences from 150 million to 200 million T cells. When fewer than 400 donors were genotyped, roughly four fifths of them were found to fall in the Caucasian-associated ancestry cluster.

Primers: 60 Vbeta forward and 13 Jbeta reverse. Using immunoSEQ multiplex PCR, the repertoire was profiled, and TCRdb retains in-frame clones only, with some absent. Counted here are approximately 110,000 clones, about 85% occurring once; the ten biggest clones make up approximately 0.22%. V was clipped by 6 bases and J by 5 bases, with 17 bases between them. CDR1 SGHKS and CDR2 YYEKEE come from the germline V gene (reference sequence). CDR3 length: 14 amino acids. General study points: The classifier reportedly diagnosed cytomegalovirus status with high sensitivity and specificity. HLA restriction was apparent for most CMV-associated TCR beta chains in a later analysis.

As for this clone: Its antigen remains unknown.

V and J are TRBV5-5 and TRBJ1-1; tentative D call: TRBD1 (5 bases). Sequencing input: PBMCs. The source of this sequence is a man in his fifties in good health and CMV-seronegative. CDR3 sequence reads: CASTRGGEGTEAFF. DNA of the CDR3: TGTGCCAGCACTCGGGGGGGGGAAGGAACTGAAGCTTTCTTT.